This T cell receptor (beta chain) was obtained from a study of blood T cells in healthy people across ages. In the study overall: Capture by template switching was about one barcoded beta molecule per two T cells.

A few counts support this clonotype. Its antigen is undetermined. Whole-study results and caveats: Across the age range, TCR beta diversity per million T cells fell in a roughly linear way. TCR beta diversity was tightly associated with the proportion of naive T cells.

Using a J-beta primer mix together with a sample-barcoded 5' primer, a second PCR was run for roughly 6 to 12 cycles. Every single cDNA molecule received a tag from a template-switch adaptor with 12 random nucleotides. TCRdb redid the calling of the 5' RACE reads with MiXCR, one entry per CDR3 protein. The table includes more than 650,000 distinct CDR3 sequences, 20% to 25% detected once. This clonotype originated in a man aged 65 to 85 in good health. The sequenced sample consisted of blood.

DNA of the CDR3: TGTGCCAGCAGCTCTAGACTAGCGGGGGGGGTCGCAGATACGCAGTATTTT. As protein: CASSSRLAGGVADTQYF. The chain couples TRBV12-3 or TRBV12-4 to TRBJ2-3; 14 bases are a match to TRBD2. Unmatched junction bases numbered 9, after V lost 6 bases and J lost 4 bases. This CDR3 comprises 17 residues.